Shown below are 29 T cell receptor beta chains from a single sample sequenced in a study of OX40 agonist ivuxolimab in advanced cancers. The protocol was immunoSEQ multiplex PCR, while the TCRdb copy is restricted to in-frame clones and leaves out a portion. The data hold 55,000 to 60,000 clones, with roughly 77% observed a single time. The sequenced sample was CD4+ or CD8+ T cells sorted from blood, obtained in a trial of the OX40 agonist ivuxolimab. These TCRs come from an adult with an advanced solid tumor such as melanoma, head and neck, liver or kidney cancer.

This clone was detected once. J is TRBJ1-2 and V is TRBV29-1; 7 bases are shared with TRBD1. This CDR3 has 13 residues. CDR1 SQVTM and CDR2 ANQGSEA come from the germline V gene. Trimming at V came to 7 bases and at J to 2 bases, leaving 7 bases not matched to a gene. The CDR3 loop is CSAQDRVNYGYTF. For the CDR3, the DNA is TGCAGCGCCCAAGACAGGGTCAACTATGGCTACACCTTC.

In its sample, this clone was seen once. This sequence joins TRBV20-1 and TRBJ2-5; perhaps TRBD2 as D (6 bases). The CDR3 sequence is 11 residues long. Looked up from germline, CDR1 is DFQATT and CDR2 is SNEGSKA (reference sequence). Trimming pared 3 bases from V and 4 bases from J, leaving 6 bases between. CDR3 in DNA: TGCAGTGCTAGGGGAGGAGAGACCCAGTACTTC. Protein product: CSARGGETQYF.

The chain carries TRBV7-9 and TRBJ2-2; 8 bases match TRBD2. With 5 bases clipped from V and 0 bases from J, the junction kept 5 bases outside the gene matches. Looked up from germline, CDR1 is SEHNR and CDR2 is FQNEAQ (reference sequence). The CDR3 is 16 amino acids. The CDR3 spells CASSPGGGANTGELFF. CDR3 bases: TGTGCCAGCAGCCCCGGGGGGGGCGCGAACACCGGGGAGCTGTTTTTT.

CDR3: CASSVGGTGNTEAFF. The CDR3 DNA reads as TGTGCCAGCAGCGTAGGAGGGACAGGGAACACTGAAGCTTTCTTT. The V and J genes are TRBV9 and TRBJ1-1; 8 bases align to TRBD1. V dropped 0 bases and J dropped 1; count of bases not matched to a gene: 2. Germline assignment: CDR1 SGDLS and CDR2 YYNGEE. CDR3 length: 15 residues.

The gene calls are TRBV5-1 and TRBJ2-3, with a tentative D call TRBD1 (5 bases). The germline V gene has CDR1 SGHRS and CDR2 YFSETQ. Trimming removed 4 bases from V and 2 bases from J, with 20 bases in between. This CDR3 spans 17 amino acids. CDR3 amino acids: CASSPSKGLPNTDTQYF. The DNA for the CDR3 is TGCGCCAGCAGCCCTTCCAAGGGGCTCCCAAACACAGATACGCAGTATTTT.

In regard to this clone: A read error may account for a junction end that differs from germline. The CDR3 is CASSLGQADTEAFF. Here the CDR3 DNA reads TGTGCCAGCAGTTTGGGACAGGCAGACACTGAAGCTTTCTTT. The chain couples TRBV5-6 to TRBJ1-1; 8 positions match TRBD1. Germline V gene lookup returns CDR1 SGHDT and CDR2 YYEEEE. The CDR3 sequence is 14 residues long. Using reference TRBV5-6 and TRBJ1-1 for the parts outside the CDR3, the full variable domain is DAGVTQSPTHLIKTRGQQVTLRCSPKSGHDTVSWYQQALGQGPQFIFQYYEEEERQRGNFPDRFSGHQFPNYSSELNVNALLLGDSALYLCASSLGQADTEAFFGQGTRLTVV.

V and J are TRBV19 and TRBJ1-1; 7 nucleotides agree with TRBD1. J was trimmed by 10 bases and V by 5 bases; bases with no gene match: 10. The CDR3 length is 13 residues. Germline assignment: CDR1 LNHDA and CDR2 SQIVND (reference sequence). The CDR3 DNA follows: TGTGCCAGTAGTGGACAGGCCGAGGTAGGAGCTTTCTTT. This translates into CASSGQAEVGAFF.

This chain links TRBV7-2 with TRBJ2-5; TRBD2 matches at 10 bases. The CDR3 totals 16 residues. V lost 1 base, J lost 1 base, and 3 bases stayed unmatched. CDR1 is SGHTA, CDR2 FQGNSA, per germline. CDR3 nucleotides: TGTGCCAGCAGCTTAGGGTTAGCGGGGGGCCAAGAGACCCAGTACTTC. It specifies CASSLGLAGGQETQYF.

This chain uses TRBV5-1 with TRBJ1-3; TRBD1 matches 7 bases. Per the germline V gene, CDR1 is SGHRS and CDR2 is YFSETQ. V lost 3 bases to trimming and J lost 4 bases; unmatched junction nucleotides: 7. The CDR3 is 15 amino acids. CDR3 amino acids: CASSSTGASGNTIYF. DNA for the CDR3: TGCGCCAGCAGCTCTACAGGGGCGTCGGGAAACACCATATATTTT. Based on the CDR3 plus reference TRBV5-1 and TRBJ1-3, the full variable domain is KAGVTQTPRYLIKTRGQQVTLSCSPISGHRSVSWYQQTPGQGLQFLFEYFSETQRNKGNFPGRFSGRQFSNSRSEMNVSTLELGDSALYLCASSSTGASGNTIYFGEGSWLTVV.

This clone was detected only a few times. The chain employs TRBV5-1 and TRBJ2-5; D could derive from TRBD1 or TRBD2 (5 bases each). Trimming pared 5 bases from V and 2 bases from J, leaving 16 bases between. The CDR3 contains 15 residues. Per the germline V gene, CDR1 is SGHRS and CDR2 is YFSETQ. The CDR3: CASSFRDGLQETQYF. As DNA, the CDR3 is TGCGCCAGCAGTTTTCGGGACGGACTTCAAGAGACCCAGTACTTC. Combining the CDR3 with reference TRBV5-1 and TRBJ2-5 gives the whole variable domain KAGVTQTPRYLIKTRGQQVTLSCSPISGHRSVSWYQQTPGQGLQFLFEYFSETQRNKGNFPGRFSGRQFSNSRSEMNVSTLELGDSALYLCASSFRDGLQETQYFGPGTRLLVL.

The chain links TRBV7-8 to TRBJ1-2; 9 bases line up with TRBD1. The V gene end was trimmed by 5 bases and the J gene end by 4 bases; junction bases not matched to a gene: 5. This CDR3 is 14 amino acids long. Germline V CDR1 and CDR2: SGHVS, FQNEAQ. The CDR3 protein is CASSPLTGGYGYTF. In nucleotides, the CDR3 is TGTGCCAGCAGCCCCCTGACAGGGGGCTATGGCTACACCTTC.

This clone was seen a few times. The DNA for the CDR3 is TGTGCCAGTAGTGTCGGGGGGGGCCCCACAGATACGCAGTATTTT. As protein: CASSVGGGPTDTQYF. V usage is TRBV19 and J usage is TRBJ2-3; TRBD2 matches at 8 bases. The CDR3 spans 15 residues. The germline V gene encodes CDR1 LNHDA and CDR2 SQIVND (reference sequence). The V and J ends lost 5 bases and 2 bases, in that order; junction bases with no gene match: 6.

CDR3 nucleotides: TGTGCCAGCAGTCCCTGGCGGCAGGTGCTATACGGCTACACCTTC. The encoded protein is CASSPWRQVLYGYTF. V gene TRBV6-1 combines with J gene TRBJ1-2; D gene unclear. In germline, CDR1 is MNHNS, CDR2 SASEGT. The CDR3 has 15 amino acids. V was cut by 5 bases and J by 8 bases, with 21 bases left in between.

CDR3 sequence (DNA): TGTGCCAGCTCACCGCAGGTCCAAGAGACCCAGTACTTC. It yields the protein CASSPQVQETQYF. The rearrangement uses TRBV18 and TRBJ2-5; D uncertain. Germline CDR1 KGHSH, CDR2 LQKENI. V was clipped by 3 bases and J by 1 base, with 6 bases between them. The CDR3 is 13 residues long.

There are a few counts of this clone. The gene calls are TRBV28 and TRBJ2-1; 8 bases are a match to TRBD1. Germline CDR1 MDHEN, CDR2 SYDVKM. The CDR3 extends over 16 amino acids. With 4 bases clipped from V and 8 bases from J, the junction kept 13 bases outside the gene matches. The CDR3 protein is CASSYKFGTGNHEQFF. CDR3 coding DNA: TGTGCCAGCAGTTATAAGTTTGGGACAGGAAACCATGAGCAGTTCTTC.

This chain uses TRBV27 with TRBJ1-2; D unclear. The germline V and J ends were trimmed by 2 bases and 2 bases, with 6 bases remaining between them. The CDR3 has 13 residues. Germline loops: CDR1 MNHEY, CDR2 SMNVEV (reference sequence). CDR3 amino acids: CASSLGRNYGYTF. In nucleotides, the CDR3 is TGTGCCAGCAGTTTAGGGAGGAACTATGGCTACACCTTC.

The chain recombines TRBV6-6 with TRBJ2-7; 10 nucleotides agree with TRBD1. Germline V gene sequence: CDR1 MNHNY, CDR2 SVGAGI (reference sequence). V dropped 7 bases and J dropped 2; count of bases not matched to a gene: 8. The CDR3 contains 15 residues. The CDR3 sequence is CASTGPGTGAYEQYF. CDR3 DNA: TGTGCCAGCACCGGCCCCGGGACAGGGGCCTACGAGCAGTACTTC.

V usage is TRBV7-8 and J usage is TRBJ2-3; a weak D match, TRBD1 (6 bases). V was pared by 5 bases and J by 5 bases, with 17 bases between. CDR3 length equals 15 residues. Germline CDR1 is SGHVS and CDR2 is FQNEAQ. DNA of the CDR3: TGTGCCAGCAGCAACCGGGCCCAGGGGAGAGATACGCAGTATTTT. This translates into CASSNRAQGRDTQYF.

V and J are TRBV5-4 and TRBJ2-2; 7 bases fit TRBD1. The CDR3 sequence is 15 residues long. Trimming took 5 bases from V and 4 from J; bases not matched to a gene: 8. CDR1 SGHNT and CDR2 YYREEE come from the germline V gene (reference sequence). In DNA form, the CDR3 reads TGTGCCAGCAGTCTGACAGGGAGTAGCACCGGGGAGCTGTTTTTT. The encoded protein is CASSLTGSSTGELFF.

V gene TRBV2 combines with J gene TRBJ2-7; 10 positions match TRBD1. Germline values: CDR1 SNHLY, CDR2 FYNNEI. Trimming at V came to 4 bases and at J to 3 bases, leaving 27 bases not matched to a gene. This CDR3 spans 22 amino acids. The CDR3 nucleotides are TGTGCCAGCAGTGCCTCCGCTTGGGACAGGGGCGGAAAGGATGGGGGAGACTACGAGCAGTACTTC. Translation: CASSASAWDRGGKDGGDYEQYF.

CDR3 coding DNA: TGTGCCACCAGCAGAGATGGGCAAGAGACCCAGTACTTC. It encodes CATSRDGQETQYF. The chain has TRBV15 and TRBJ2-5; D remains unclear. V was clipped by 0 bases and J by 2 bases, with 4 bases between them. The CDR3 has 13 amino acids. Germline V CDR1 and CDR2: LNHNV, YYDKDF (reference sequence). The full variable domain, completed using reference TRBV15 and TRBJ2-5, is DAMVIQNPRYQVTQFGKPVTLSCSQTLNHNVMYWYQQKSSQAPKLLFHYYDKDFNNEADTPDNFQSRRPNTSFCFLDIRSPGLGDTAMYLCATSRDGQETQYFGPGTRLLVL.

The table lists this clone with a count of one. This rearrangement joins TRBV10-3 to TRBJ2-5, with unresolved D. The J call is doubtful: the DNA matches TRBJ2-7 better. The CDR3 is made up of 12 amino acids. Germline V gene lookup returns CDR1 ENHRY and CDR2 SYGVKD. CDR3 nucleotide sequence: TGTGCCACCCGGGCACCCGCCTACGAGCAGTACTTC. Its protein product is CATRAPAYEQYF.

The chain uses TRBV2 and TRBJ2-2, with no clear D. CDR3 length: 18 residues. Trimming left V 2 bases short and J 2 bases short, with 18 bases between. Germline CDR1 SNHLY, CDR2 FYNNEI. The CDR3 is CASSELPARGSNTGELFF. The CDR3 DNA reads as TGTGCCAGCAGTGAACTACCCGCCCGTGGCTCAAACACCGGGGAGCTGTTTTTT. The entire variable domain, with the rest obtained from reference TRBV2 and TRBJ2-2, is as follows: EPEVTQTPSHQVTQMGQEVILRCVPISNHLYFYWYRQILGQKVEFLVSFYNNEISEKSEIFDDQFSVERPDGSNFTLKIRSTKLEDSAMYFCASSELPARGSNTGELFFGEGSRLTVL.

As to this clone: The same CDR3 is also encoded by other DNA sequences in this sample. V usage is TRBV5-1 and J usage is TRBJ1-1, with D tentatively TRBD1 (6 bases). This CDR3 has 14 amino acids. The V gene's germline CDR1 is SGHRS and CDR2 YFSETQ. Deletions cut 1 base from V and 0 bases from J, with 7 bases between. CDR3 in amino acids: CASSLTGLNTEAFF. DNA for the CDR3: TGCGCCAGCAGCTTGACAGGGCTGAACACTGAAGCTTTCTTT.

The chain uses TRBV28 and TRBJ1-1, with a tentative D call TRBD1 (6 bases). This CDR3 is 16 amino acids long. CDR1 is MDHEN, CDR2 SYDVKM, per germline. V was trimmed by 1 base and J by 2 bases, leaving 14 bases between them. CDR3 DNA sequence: TGTGCCAGCAGTTTATTGTATGCAGGGGTCAACACTGAAGCTTTCTTT. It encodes CASSLLYAGVNTEAFF.

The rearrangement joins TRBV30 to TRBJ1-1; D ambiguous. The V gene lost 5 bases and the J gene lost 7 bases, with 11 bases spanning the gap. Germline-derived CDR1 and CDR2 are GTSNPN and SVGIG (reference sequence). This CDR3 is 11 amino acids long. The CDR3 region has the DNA TGTGCCTGGTCCCCCAAAGGTGAAGCTTTCTTT. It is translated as CAWSPKGEAFF.

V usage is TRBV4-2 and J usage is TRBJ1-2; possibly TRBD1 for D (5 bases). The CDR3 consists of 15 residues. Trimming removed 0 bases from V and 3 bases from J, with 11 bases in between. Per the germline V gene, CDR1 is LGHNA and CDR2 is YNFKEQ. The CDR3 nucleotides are TGTGCCAGCAGCCAAGAAGCAGGGAACGACTATGGCTACACCTTC. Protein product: CASSQEAGNDYGYTF.

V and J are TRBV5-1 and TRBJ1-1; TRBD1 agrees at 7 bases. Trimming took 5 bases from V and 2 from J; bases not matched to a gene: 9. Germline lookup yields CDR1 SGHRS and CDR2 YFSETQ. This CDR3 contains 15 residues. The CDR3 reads CASRDDRAVNTEAFF. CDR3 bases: TGCGCCAGCAGGGACGACAGGGCGGTTAACACTGAAGCTTTCTTT.

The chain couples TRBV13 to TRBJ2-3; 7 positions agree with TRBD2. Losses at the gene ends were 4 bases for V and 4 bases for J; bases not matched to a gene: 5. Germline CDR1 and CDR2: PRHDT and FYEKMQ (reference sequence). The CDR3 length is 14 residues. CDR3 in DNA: TGTGCCAGCAGCTACAGCGGGACGTCAGATACGCAGTATTTT. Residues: CASSYSGTSDTQYF.